This T cell receptor (beta chain) emerged from a study of blood T cells in healthy people across ages. Points from the study as a whole: With age, beta diversity per million T cells declined roughly linearly, significantly by about 40. Using unsorted PBMCs precluded a conclusive naive versus antigen-experienced comparison.

Comment on this clonotype: Antigen specificity is unknown.

Alongside a J-beta primer mix, a sample-barcoded 5' primer served in a second PCR lasting 7 to 11 cycles. All samples gave at least 2.5 million CDR3-containing paired-end reads. TCRdb called the 5' RACE reads again in MiXCR, with one record for every CDR3 protein. The top ten clones hold around 11% of a sample with roughly 1.7 million distinct CDR3 sequences, about 35% of them seen once. Per sample, at least 5 micrograms of total RNA were extracted. The J segment lost 8 bases and the V segment lost 2 bases, leaving 9 bases of the junction unmatched. Germline loops: CDR1 SGHNT, CDR2 YYREEE (reference sequence). The CDR3 length is 15 residues.

The sequence was collected from a woman under 40 in good health. The sequencing input was blood. V is TRBV5-4 and J is TRBJ2-1, with TRBD2 identical over 8 bases. The CDR3 DNA follows: TGTGCCAGCAGCTTAAGTAGCGGGAAGGGGCATGAGCAGTTCTTC. It translates to CASSLSSGKGHEQFF.